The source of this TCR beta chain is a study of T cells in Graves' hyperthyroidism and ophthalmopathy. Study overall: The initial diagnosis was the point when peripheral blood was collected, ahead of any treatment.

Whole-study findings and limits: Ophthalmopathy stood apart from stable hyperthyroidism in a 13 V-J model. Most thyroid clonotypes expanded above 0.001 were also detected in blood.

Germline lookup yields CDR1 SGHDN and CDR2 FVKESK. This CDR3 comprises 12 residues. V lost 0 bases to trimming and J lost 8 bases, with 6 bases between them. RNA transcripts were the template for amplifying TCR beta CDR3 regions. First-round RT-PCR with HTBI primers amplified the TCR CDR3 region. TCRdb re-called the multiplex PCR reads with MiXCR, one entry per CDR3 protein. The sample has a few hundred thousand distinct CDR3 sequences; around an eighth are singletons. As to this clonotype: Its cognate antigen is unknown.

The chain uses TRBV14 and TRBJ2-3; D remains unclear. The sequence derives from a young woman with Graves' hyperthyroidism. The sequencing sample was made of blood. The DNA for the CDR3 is TGTGCCAGCAGCCAAGATTTCGCTACGCAGTATTTT. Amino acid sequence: CASSQDFATQYF.